Below are 20 T cell receptor beta chains sequenced from a single sample in a study of blood T cell repertoires in COVID-19 (dated by TCRdb to the early 2020s). Preparation of the library involved the immunoSEQ multiplex PCR assay. The table was pulled from immuneACCESS by TCRdb, which kept in-frame rearrangements only. Such tables lose some clones; where checked, under half of the loss comes from unresolved V genes, and the rest has no known cause. Across this sample there are around 100,000 clones, with 70% to 85% seen only once. The top ten clones comprise 24% of the sample. The sequencing sample was made of peripheral blood. The receptors stem from a human donor in a cohort sampled during active COVID-19.

V usage is TRBV6-1 and J usage is TRBJ2-3; perhaps TRBD2 as D (5 bases). CDR3 length: 16 residues. The V gene's germline CDR1 is MNHNS and CDR2 SASEGT. With 3 bases removed from V and 1 base from J, the gap between germline ends came to 14 bases. The CDR3 loop is CASSEGELGRTDTQYF. The CDR3 coding sequence is TGTGCCAGCAGTGAGGGAGAACTAGGGCGCACAGATACGCAGTATTTT.

The chain employs TRBV5-1 and TRBJ2-1; D is possibly TRBD1 (5 bases). Germline V lookup: CDR1 SGHRS, CDR2 YFSETQ. This CDR3 comprises 15 residues. Trimming took 0 bases from V and 6 from J, leaving 13 bases between them. The CDR3 sequence is CASSLVAGNGNEQFF. For the CDR3, the DNA is TGCGCCAGCAGCTTGGTGGCAGGGAATGGCAATGAGCAGTTCTTC.

The chain is built from TRBV25-1 and TRBJ2-2; TRBD1 matches 9 bases. V lost 3 bases to trimming and J lost 3 bases; unmatched junction nucleotides: 11. The CDR3 covers 18 residues. Germline lookup yields CDR1 MGHDK and CDR2 SYGVNS. CDR3 protein: CASSDPPRDRADTGELFF. The CDR3 bases are TGTGCCAGCAGTGATCCGCCCAGGGACAGGGCGGACACCGGGGAGCTGTTTTTT. Together with reference TRBV25-1 and TRBJ2-2, the CDR3 gives the full variable domain: EADIYQTPRYLVIGTGKKITLECSQTMGHDKMYWYQQDPGMELHLIHYSYGVNSTEKGDLSSESTVSRIRTEHFPLTLESARPSHTSQYLCASSDPPRDRADTGELFFGEGSRLTVL.

Note on this clone: Sequence at one end of the junction differs from germline and may be a read error. This chain uses TRBV27 with TRBJ2-3, with 8 bases that match TRBD2. This CDR3 is 14 amino acids long. Per germline, CDR1 MNHEY and CDR2 SMNVEV (reference sequence). The CDR3 nucleotides are TGTGCCACCAGTAGCGGGATATGGCAAGATACGCAGTATTTT. This encodes CATSSGIWQDTQYF.

The chain recombines TRBV27 with TRBJ2-7; tentatively, D is TRBD1 (6 bases). The CDR3 spans 15 residues. Germline CDR1 is MNHEY and CDR2 is SMNVEV (reference sequence). V was shortened by 5 bases and J by 2 bases, with 16 bases between the two germline ends. As DNA, the CDR3 is TGTGCCAGCAGTACCCTCGGGACACCTACCTACGAGCAGTACTTC. This translates into CASSTLGTPTYEQYF.

The CDR3 DNA follows: TGTGCCAGCAGTGAGACTAGCCAGACAGATACGCAGTATTTT. It yields the protein CASSETSQTDTQYF. The chain links TRBV2 to TRBJ2-3; TRBD2 agrees at 7 bases. With V trimmed by 3 bases and J by 3 bases, 3 bases remained unmatched. The CDR3 covers 14 residues. Looked up from germline, CDR1 is SNHLY and CDR2 is FYNNEI.

This clone has only one observation. This chain uses TRBV6-5 with TRBJ2-3, with 8 bases lining up with TRBD2. V gave up 8 bases and J gave up 5 bases; unmatched junction bases: 12. The length of the CDR3 is 15 residues. The germline V gene encodes CDR1 MNHEY and CDR2 SVGAGI. CDR3 in DNA: TGTGCCAGCCAACCGCAGCCCAGCGGGAGAGATACGCAGTATTTT. It specifies CASQPQPSGRDTQYF.

The chain employs TRBV29-1 and TRBJ2-2; a weak D match, TRBD2 (6 bases). Germline V gene data show CDR1 as SQVTM and CDR2 as ANQGSEA. The CDR3 sequence is 12 residues long. With 8 bases removed from V and 3 bases from J, the gap between germline ends came to 10 bases. CDR3 in DNA: TGCAGCTCCTCTAGCGACACCGGGGAGCTGTTTTTT. It is translated as CSSSSDTGELFF.

The chain combines TRBV19 with TRBJ2-7, with 7 bases fitting TRBD1. The CDR3 is 13 residues long. Germline assignment: CDR1 LNHDA and CDR2 SQIVND (reference sequence). After removal of 6 bases from V and 2 bases from J, the junction contained 4 bases not matched to a gene. The CDR3 is CASSPTGAYEQYF. CDR3 in DNA: TGTGCCAGTAGCCCTACAGGGGCCTACGAGCAGTACTTC.

Turning to this clone: Other DNA sequences in this specimen translate into the identical CDR3. The chain uses TRBV7-9 and TRBJ2-7; maybe TRBD1 (5 bases). Germline CDR1 and CDR2: SEHNR and FQNEAQ (reference sequence). Trimming pared 4 bases from V and 2 bases from J, leaving 9 bases between. CDR3 length: 13 residues. CDR3 protein: CASSSDTTYEQYF. In nucleotides, the CDR3 is TGTGCCAGCAGCTCGGACACCACCTACGAGCAGTACTTC.

The chain uses TRBV10-3 and TRBJ2-7; TRBD2 aligns across 9 bases. J gave up 0 bases and V 6 bases, and 6 bases lay outside the gene matches. The CDR3 runs to 15 residues. Germline CDR1 reads ENHRY; CDR2 reads SYGVKD. The CDR3 DNA sequence: TGTGCCATCAGCCGACTAGCGGAGACCTCCTACGAGCAGTACTTC. Translation gives CAISRLAETSYEQYF.

This clone was detected once. Written as DNA, the CDR3 is TGTGCCAGCAGCCCCCACCCGACATTTGACCATCAGCCCCAGCATTTT. This encodes CASSPHPTFDHQPQHF. The chain joins TRBV6-2 or TRBV6-3 to TRBJ1-5; D ambiguous. This CDR3 has 16 residues. Germline lookup yields CDR1 MNHEY and CDR2 SVGEGT. The germline V and J ends were trimmed by 6 bases and 5 bases, with 20 bases remaining between them.

The J gene is TRBJ2-7, the V gene TRBV6-5; TRBD2 matches 7 bases. Germline CDR1 MNHEY, CDR2 SVGAGI. The length of the CDR3 is 14 residues. V trimming: 2 bases; J trimming: 3 bases; junction bases outside the gene matches: 4. CDR3 in DNA: TGTGCCAGCAGTTACCGGACTAGAGACTACGAGCAGTACTTC. It yields the protein CASSYRTRDYEQYF.

The V call is TRBV6-1, the J call TRBJ1-2; TRBD1 matches 9 bases. Germline V gene sequence: CDR1 MNHNS, CDR2 SASEGT. V gave up 9 bases and J gave up 4 bases; unmatched junction bases: 12. The CDR3 extends over 15 amino acids. CDR3 amino acids: CASSVGTGSLYGYTF. As DNA, the CDR3 is TGTGCCAGTTCGGTGGGGACAGGGTCCCTCTATGGCTACACCTTC.

The chain links TRBV7-3 to TRBJ2-3, with TRBD2 matching 12 bases. Per the germline V gene, CDR1 is SGHTA and CDR2 is FQGTGA. The CDR3 spans 21 residues. With V trimmed by 2 bases and J by 0 bases, 15 bases remained unmatched. The DNA for the CDR3 is TGTGCCAGCAGCTTACACAAAGGACTAGCGGGAACAGGACCTAGCACAGATACGCAGTATTTT. It is translated as CASSLHKGLAGTGPSTDTQYF.

This rearrangement joins TRBV7-2 to TRBJ2-5, with a weak D call TRBD1 (6 bases). The germline CDR1 and CDR2 sequences are SGHTA and FQGNSA. The CDR3 length is 15 residues. V lost 4 bases, J lost 5 bases, and 17 bases lay in between. CDR3 sequence (DNA): TGTGCCAGCAGCTCACAGGGTTCTCAAGCGGAGACCCAGTACTTC. Protein sequence: CASSSQGSQAETQYF.

The genes are TRBV7-2 and TRBJ1-2; 8 bases fit TRBD1. J gave up 8 bases and V 5 bases, and 10 bases lay outside the gene matches. From germline, CDR1 is SGHTA and CDR2 FQGNSA. The CDR3 runs to 14 residues. In DNA, the CDR3 is TGTGCCAGCAGCCCAGGAGGGGACAGGAAAGGCTACACCTTC. Its protein product is CASSPGGDRKGYTF.

The V and J genes are TRBV19 and TRBJ1-2; 8 bases line up with TRBD1. J lost 1 base, V lost 5 bases, and 6 bases had no gene match. The CDR3 is 15 amino acids. CDR1 is LNHDA and CDR2 is SQIVND in the germline V gene (reference sequence). The CDR3, as DNA: TGTGCCAGTAGTCCGCGACAGGGGATTAACTATGGCTACACCTTC. Translated, it gives CASSPRQGINYGYTF. Using reference TRBV19 and TRBJ1-2 for the parts outside the CDR3, the full variable domain is DGGITQSPKYLFRKEGQNVTLSCEQNLNHDAMYWYRQDPGQGLRLIYYSQIVNDFQKGDIAEGYSVSREKKESFPLTVTSAQKNPTAFYLCASSPRQGINYGYTFGSGTRLTVV.

The rearrangement links TRBV28 to TRBJ2-1; TRBD2 aligns across 7 bases. The CDR3 is made up of 15 amino acids. J gave up 0 bases and V 4 bases, and 3 bases lay outside the gene matches. Germline lookup yields CDR1 MDHEN and CDR2 SYDVKM. The CDR3 protein is CASSYGRSSYNEQFF. Here the CDR3 DNA reads TGTGCCAGCAGTTACGGGAGGTCCTCCTACAATGAGCAGTTCTTC.

This chain's CDR3 is CASSQAKRDRGTGELFF. In DNA form, the CDR3 reads TGTGCCAGCAGCCAAGCCAAAAGGGACAGGGGGACCGGGGAGCTGTTTTTT. The rearrangement joins TRBV14 to TRBJ2-2; 11 nucleotides line up with TRBD1. CDR1 SGHDN and CDR2 FVKESK come from the germline V gene. The CDR3 is 17 amino acids. The trim removed 1 base at V and 5 bases at J, leaving 6 bases unmatched.